One and the same sample provided the 23 T cell receptor beta chains below, sequenced in a study of metastatic and nonmetastatic thyroid tumors. Using MiXCR, TCRdb reanalyzed the PCR reads. Altogether some 24,000 clones are present, roughly 20% being singletons, with the ten largest covering approximately 12%. None of the patients had undergone any treatment ahead of thyroid surgery. What was sequenced was blood. These TCRs come from a male donor with papillary thyroid cancer or a benign thyroid nodule (not recorded which). Some clones in this sample may be carry-over from other donors' samples.

This clone was observed many times. J is TRBJ2-1 and V is TRBV10-3; D possibly corresponds to TRBD2 (6 bases). The germline CDR1 and CDR2 sequences are ENHRY and SYGVKD. V was pared by 0 bases and J by 10 bases, with 10 bases between. The CDR3 length is 13 residues. The CDR3 DNA reads as TGTGCCATCAGTGAGTCGAACCGGGAGGAGCAGTTCTTC. Protein: CAISESNREEQFF.

This clone has at least ten counts. The chain joins TRBV20-1 to TRBJ2-3, with D tentatively TRBD2 (6 bases). Germline V CDR1 and CDR2: DFQATT, SNEGSKA (reference sequence). There are 11 residues in the CDR3. The V and J ends lost 6 bases and 10 bases respectively, with 14 bases between them. The DNA for the CDR3 is TGCAGTGCCCCAGCGGGTTTAGCGCAGTATTTT. It codes for CSAPAGLAQYF.

This clone was counted many times. The genes are TRBV5-4 and TRBJ2-3; D remains unclear. V lost 0 bases and J 2 bases, leaving 7 bases between the germline ends. This CDR3 spans 14 amino acids. CDR1 and CDR2 from the germline V gene are SGHNT and YYREEE (reference sequence). CDR3 coding DNA: TGTGCCAGCAGCTTGGAGGATCTCACAGATACGCAGTATTTT. The encoded protein is CASSLEDLTDTQYF. Based on the CDR3 plus reference TRBV5-4 and TRBJ2-3, the full variable domain is ETGVTQSPTHLIKTRGQQVTLRCSSQSGHNTVSWYQQALGQGPQFIFQYYREEENGRGNFPPRFSGLQFPNYSSELNVNALELDDSALYLCASSLEDLTDTQYFGPGTRLTVL.

This clone is medium-sized by share. The rearrangement joins TRBV2 to TRBJ2-5; 9 nucleotides line up with TRBD1. Trimming cost V 6 bases and J 5 bases; bases outside gene matches: 4. CDR1 SNHLY and CDR2 FYNNEI come from the germline V gene. The CDR3 extends over 13 amino acids. The CDR3 DNA reads TGTGCCAGCAGGCAGACAGGGGGGGAGACCCAGTACTTC. This codes for CASRQTGGETQYF.

The chain joins TRBV12-3 or TRBV12-4 to TRBJ2-7; D not resolved. This CDR3 comprises 13 residues. The V and J ends lost 10 bases and 2 bases respectively, with 15 bases between them. The CDR3 sequence is CAIIFVGTYEQYF. The CDR3 DNA is TGTGCCATCATTTTTGTGGGAACCTACGAGCAGTACTTC.

This clone was seen ten or more times. The chain joins TRBV18 to TRBJ2-7, with 16 bases identical to TRBD2. The CDR3 has 16 amino acids. Germline assignment: CDR1 KGHSH and CDR2 LQKENI. Unmatched junction bases numbered 3, after V lost 2 bases and J lost 5 bases. This chain's CDR3 is CASSPTGTSGRDEQYF. CDR3 bases: TGTGCCAGCTCACCAACCGGGACTAGCGGGAGGGACGAGCAGTACTTC.

CDR3 loop: CASNRGILCYEQYF. As DNA, the CDR3 is TGTGCCAGCAATCGGGGTATCCTTTGTTACGAGCAGTACTTC. This chain uses TRBV6-2 or TRBV6-3 with TRBJ2-7; possible D gene TRBD2, 5 bases. Looked up from germline, CDR1 is MNHEY and CDR2 is SVGEGT. V was cut by 7 bases and J by 4 bases, with 17 bases left in between. This CDR3 has 14 amino acids.

The sample holds many counts of this clone. This chain links TRBV12-3 or TRBV12-4 with TRBJ1-1; 7 bases are a match to TRBD1. V lost 5 bases to trimming and J lost 6 bases; unmatched junction nucleotides: 9. There are 14 residues in the CDR3. For the CDR3, the DNA is TGTGCCAGCAGTCACATACAGGGGATCGCTGAAGCTTTCTTT. It encodes CASSHIQGIAEAFF.

This clone was observed a handful of times. The V call is TRBV20-1, the J call TRBJ1-1, with D perhaps matching TRBD1 (5 bases). Germline V gene sequence: CDR1 DFQATT, CDR2 SNEGSKA (reference sequence). Trimming stripped 2 bases from V and 3 bases from J, with 7 bases between. CDR3 length: 12 residues. As DNA, the CDR3 is TGCAGTGCTAGAAGAGGGGACACTGAAGCTTTCTTT. This sequence encodes CSARRGDTEAFF.

V and J are TRBV7-8 and TRBJ2-7; perhaps TRBD1 as D (5 bases). V was cut by 1 base and J by 2 bases, with 9 bases left in between. The CDR3 spans 14 residues. The germline V gene has CDR1 SGHVS and CDR2 FQNEAQ. CDR3 nucleotide sequence: TGTGCCAGCAGCTTAGAAGTGGGGCCCTACGAGCAGTACTTC. Residues: CASSLEVGPYEQYF.

This clone was detected ten times or more. The gene calls are TRBV19 and TRBJ2-5, with TRBD2 identical over 10 bases. CDR3 length: 13 residues. V was clipped by 5 bases and J by 7 bases; unmatched bases: 4. The germline gives CDR1 LNHDA, CDR2 SQIVND (reference sequence). The chain's CDR3 is CASSSLAGGTQYF. Here the CDR3 DNA reads TGTGCCAGTAGTTCGTTAGCGGGAGGGACCCAGTACTTC. The entire variable domain, with the rest obtained from reference TRBV19 and TRBJ2-5, is as follows: DGGITQSPKYLFRKEGQNVTLSCEQNLNHDAMYWYRQDPGQGLRLIYYSQIVNDFQKGDIAEGYSVSREKKESFPLTVTSAQKNPTAFYLCASSSLAGGTQYFGPGTRLLVL.

This clone has a count of ten or more. The gene calls are TRBV2 and TRBJ2-7; 10 bases are a match to TRBD2. With 6 bases clipped from V and 7 bases from J, the junction kept 12 bases outside the gene matches. CDR3 size: 15 residues. Per germline, CDR1 SNHLY and CDR2 FYNNEI. The CDR3, as DNA: TGTGCCAGCAGGGCAGGAGCGGGAGGGCCTCGGGAGCAGTACTTC. Translated, it gives CASRAGAGGPREQYF.

There are many counts of this clone. V is TRBV20-1 and J is TRBJ2-7; D is possibly TRBD1 or TRBD2 (5 bases each). V gave up 3 bases and J gave up 5 bases, with 14 bases separating them. Germline values: CDR1 DFQATT, CDR2 SNEGSKA (reference sequence). This CDR3 contains 13 residues. The CDR3 loop reads CSARRGSRHEQYF. CDR3 DNA: TGCAGTGCTAGGAGGGGTAGTAGGCACGAGCAGTACTTC.

This clone was counted ten times or more. A much more abundant neighbour one base away suggests this may be a read error. This CDR3 is missing its conserved last phenylalanine or tryptophan, likely due to a read error. The CDR3 nucleotides are TGTGCCAGCAGTGGGCAGCCCCAAGAGACCCAGTACCTC. It specifies CASSGQPQETQYL. V is TRBV6-1 and J is TRBJ2-5; D call uncertain. Germline assignment: CDR1 MNHNS and CDR2 SASEGT. CDR3 size: 13 residues. V was trimmed by 4 bases and J by 1 base, leaving 7 bases between them.

This clone was recorded at least ten times. The J gene is TRBJ2-1, the V gene TRBV28, with D unresolved. There are 12 residues in the CDR3. Germline-derived CDR1 and CDR2 are MDHEN and SYDVKM. Trimming shortened V by 3 bases and J by 7 bases, and 7 bases separated the two germline ends. CDR3 sequence: CASSFEENEQFF. The CDR3 bases are TGTGCCAGCAGTTTTGAGGAGAATGAGCAGTTCTTC.

This clone was counted between two and nine times. A read error may be the cause here, since a much bigger clone is one base away. The V and J genes are TRBV5-1 and TRBJ2-5; D may be TRBD1 (6 bases). This CDR3 region has 13 residues. CDR1 and CDR2 (germline): SGHRS, YFSETQ. This chain's CDR3 is CASSLGQRGTQHF. In nucleotides, the CDR3 is TGCGCCAGCAGCTTGGGACAGAGGGGGACCCAGCACTTC.

This clone was seen many times. The chain combines TRBV9 with TRBJ2-7, with D tentatively TRBD2 (5 bases). This CDR3 is built from 14 residues. V lost 0 bases and J lost 0, with 7 bases in between. Germline CDR1 and CDR2: SGDLS and YYNGEE. The CDR3 here is CASSVARDSYEQYF. Here the CDR3 DNA reads TGTGCCAGCAGCGTAGCGAGGGACTCCTACGAGCAGTACTTC.

This clone was seen many times. The chain recombines TRBV28 with TRBJ2-7; 10 nucleotides align to TRBD2. The V and J ends lost 6 bases and 0 bases, in that order; junction bases with no gene match: 5. CDR3 size: 15 residues. The V gene's germline CDR1 is MDHEN and CDR2 SYDVKM. CDR3 in amino acids: CASSALAGVSYEQYF. The CDR3 DNA follows: TGTGCCAGCAGCGCCCTAGCGGGAGTCTCCTACGAGCAGTACTTC.

This clone was found many times. Other DNA sequences of this sample code for an identical CDR3. The genes are TRBV5-6 and TRBJ2-5, with TRBD2 matching over 10 bases. The CDR3 spans 17 residues. Germline CDR1 reads SGHDT; CDR2 reads YYEEEE. Trimming removed 4 bases from V and 4 bases from J; junction bases left unmatched: 13. The CDR3 nucleotides read TGTGCCAGCAGCCCCCGGGCTAGCGGGAGAAGGAGAGAGACCCAGTACTTC. Residues: CASSPRASGRRRETQYF.

The chain uses TRBV7-9 and TRBJ2-7, with D perhaps matching TRBD2 (5 bases). CDR1 and CDR2 from the germline V gene are SEHNR and FQNEAQ (reference sequence). Trimming removed 5 bases at V and 3 bases at J, with 14 bases between. This CDR3 has 14 amino acids. The CDR3 coding sequence is TGTGCCAGCAGCCAAAGCGGCGGCGACTACGAGCAGTACTTC. Its protein is CASSQSGGDYEQYF.

The J gene is TRBJ2-1, the V gene TRBV15, with D possibly TRBD2 on 5 matching bases. The germline CDR1 and CDR2 sequences are LNHNV and YYDKDF (reference sequence). V lost 1 base to trimming and J lost 0 bases, with 10 bases between them. This CDR3 is built from 16 residues. The CDR3: CATSRVPGSSYNEQFF. For the CDR3, the DNA is TGTGCCACCAGCAGAGTCCCGGGGAGCTCCTACAATGAGCAGTTCTTC.

This clone showed up many times. V usage is TRBV20-1 and J usage is TRBJ2-5; 8 bases agree with TRBD1. CDR3 length equals 13 residues. The germline V gene has CDR1 DFQATT and CDR2 SNEGSKA (reference sequence). J was trimmed by 7 bases and V by 4 bases; bases with no gene match: 8. The DNA of the CDR3 is TGCAGTGCTACCGGACAGGGCCGCGGGACCCAGTACTTC. Translating it yields CSATGQGRGTQYF.

This clone has a count of ten or more. The chain combines TRBV28 with TRBJ2-3; D might be TRBD2 (5 bases). Germline loops: CDR1 MDHEN, CDR2 SYDVKM. V lost 9 bases, J lost 0 bases, and 10 bases lay in between. The CDR3 sequence is 13 residues long. The CDR3 spells CARQRTSTDTQYF. The CDR3 DNA is TGTGCCAGACAGCGGACTAGCACAGATACGCAGTATTTT.